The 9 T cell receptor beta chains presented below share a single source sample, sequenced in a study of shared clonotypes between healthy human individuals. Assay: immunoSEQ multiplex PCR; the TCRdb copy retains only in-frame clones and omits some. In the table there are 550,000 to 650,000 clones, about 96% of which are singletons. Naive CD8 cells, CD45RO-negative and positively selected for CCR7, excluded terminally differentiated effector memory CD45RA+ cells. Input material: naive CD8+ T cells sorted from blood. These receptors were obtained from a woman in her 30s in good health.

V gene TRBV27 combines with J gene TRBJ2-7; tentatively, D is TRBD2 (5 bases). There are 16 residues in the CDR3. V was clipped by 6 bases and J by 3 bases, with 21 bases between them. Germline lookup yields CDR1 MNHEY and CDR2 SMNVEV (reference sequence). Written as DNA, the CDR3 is TGTGCCAGCAGCCCTTCAATGGGCCTAGCCCACTACGAGCAGTACTTC. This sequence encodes CASSPSMGLAHYEQYF.

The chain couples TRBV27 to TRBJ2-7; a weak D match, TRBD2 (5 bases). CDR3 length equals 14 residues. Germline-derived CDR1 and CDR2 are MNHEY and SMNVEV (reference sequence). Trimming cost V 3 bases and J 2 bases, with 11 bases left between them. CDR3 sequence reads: CASSLAPLAYEQYF. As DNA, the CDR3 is TGTGCCAGCAGTTTGGCCCCACTAGCCTACGAGCAGTACTTC.

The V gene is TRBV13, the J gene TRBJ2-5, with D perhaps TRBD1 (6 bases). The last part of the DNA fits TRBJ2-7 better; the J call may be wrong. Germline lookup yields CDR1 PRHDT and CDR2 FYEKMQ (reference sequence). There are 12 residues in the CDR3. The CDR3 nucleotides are TGTGCCAGCACGGACAGCTCCTACGAGCAGTACTTC. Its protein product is CASTDSSYEQYF.

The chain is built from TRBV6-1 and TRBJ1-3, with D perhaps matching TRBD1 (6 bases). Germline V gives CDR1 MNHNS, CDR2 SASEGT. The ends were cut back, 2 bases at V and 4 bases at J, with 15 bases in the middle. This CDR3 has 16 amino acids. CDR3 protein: CASSERFPRGGNTIYF. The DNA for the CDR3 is TGTGCCAGCAGTGAACGATTCCCAAGGGGGGGAAACACCATATATTTT.

The CDR3 DNA reads as TGTGCCAGCAGTCTGGGGACCGAACGAGAGACCCAGTACTTC. It yields the protein CASSLGTERETQYF. This chain uses TRBV27 with TRBJ2-5, with D possibly called TRBD1 or TRBD2 (5 bases each). V lost 5 bases and J 4 bases, leaving 14 bases between the germline ends. The V gene's germline CDR1 is MNHEY and CDR2 SMNVEV (reference sequence). The CDR3 runs to 14 residues.

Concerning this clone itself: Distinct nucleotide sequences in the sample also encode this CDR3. DNA for the CDR3: TGCGCCAGCAGCTTACTAGACTCCTACGAGCAGTACTTC. Translated, it gives CASSLLDSYEQYF. The V gene is TRBV5-1, the J gene TRBJ2-7, with D tentatively TRBD2 (5 bases). Trimming stripped 2 bases from V and 0 bases from J, with 6 bases between. This CDR3 spans 13 amino acids. Germline V gives CDR1 SGHRS, CDR2 YFSETQ.

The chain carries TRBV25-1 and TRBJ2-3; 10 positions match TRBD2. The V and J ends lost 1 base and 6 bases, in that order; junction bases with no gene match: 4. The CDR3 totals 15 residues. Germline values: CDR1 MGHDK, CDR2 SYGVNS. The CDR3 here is CASSELASGSDTQYF. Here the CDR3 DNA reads TGTGCCAGCAGTGAATTGGCTAGCGGGAGTGATACGCAGTATTTT.

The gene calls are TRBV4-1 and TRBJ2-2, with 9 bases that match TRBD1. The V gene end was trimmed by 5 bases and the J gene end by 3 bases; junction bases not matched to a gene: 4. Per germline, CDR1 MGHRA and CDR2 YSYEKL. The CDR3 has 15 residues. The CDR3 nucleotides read TGCGCCAGCAGCGCCCGGACAGGGGACACCGGGGAGCTGTTTTTT. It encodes CASSARTGDTGELFF.

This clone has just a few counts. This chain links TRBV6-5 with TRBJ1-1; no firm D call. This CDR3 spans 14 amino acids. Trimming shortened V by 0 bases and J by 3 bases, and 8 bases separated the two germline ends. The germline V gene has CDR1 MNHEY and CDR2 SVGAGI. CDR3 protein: CASSYSTEYTEAFF. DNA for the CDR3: TGTGCCAGCAGTTACTCTACGGAGTACACTGAAGCTTTCTTT.